This record looks at one T cell receptor (beta chain) sequence and its context. What this receptor recognizes is not known. Base qualities are missing; no much larger clone stands one base away. The source of the sample is a study of T cell changes during pregnancy in multiple sclerosis (dated 2019 in TCRdb). Turning to the overall study: The study looked at changes in the T cell repertoire across pregnancy in women with multiple sclerosis.

The CDR3 has 13 amino acids, counting the end cysteine and phenylalanine. Just CDR3 DNA is preserved here, 39 bases in frame from base 1. V loses 1 base of germline sequence and J loses 2 bases, and the interval between the two ends is 7 bases. CDR1 and CDR2 are read off the germline V gene as SGHRS and YFSETQ. Library preparation employed the immunoSEQ multiplex PCR assay. TCRdb holds this immuneACCESS table with in-frame rearrangements only. Some clones are missing; in checked studies, unresolved V genes explain under half, and the rest has no known cause. In all, the sample holds tens of thousands of clones, and around 87% of those were seen once. In total, the top ten clones hold over 0.45% of the sample.

The chain uses TRBV5-1 and TRBJ2-7, with the D gene call left open. Specimen: CD4+ T cells from peripheral blood mononuclear cells, collected in the second trimester of pregnancy. This receptor was identified in a female donor with multiple sclerosis, enrolled in a pregnancy study. The DNA sequence is TGCGCCAGCAGCTTGTACGGTACCTACGAGCAGTACTTC. This translates into CASSLYGTYEQYF.